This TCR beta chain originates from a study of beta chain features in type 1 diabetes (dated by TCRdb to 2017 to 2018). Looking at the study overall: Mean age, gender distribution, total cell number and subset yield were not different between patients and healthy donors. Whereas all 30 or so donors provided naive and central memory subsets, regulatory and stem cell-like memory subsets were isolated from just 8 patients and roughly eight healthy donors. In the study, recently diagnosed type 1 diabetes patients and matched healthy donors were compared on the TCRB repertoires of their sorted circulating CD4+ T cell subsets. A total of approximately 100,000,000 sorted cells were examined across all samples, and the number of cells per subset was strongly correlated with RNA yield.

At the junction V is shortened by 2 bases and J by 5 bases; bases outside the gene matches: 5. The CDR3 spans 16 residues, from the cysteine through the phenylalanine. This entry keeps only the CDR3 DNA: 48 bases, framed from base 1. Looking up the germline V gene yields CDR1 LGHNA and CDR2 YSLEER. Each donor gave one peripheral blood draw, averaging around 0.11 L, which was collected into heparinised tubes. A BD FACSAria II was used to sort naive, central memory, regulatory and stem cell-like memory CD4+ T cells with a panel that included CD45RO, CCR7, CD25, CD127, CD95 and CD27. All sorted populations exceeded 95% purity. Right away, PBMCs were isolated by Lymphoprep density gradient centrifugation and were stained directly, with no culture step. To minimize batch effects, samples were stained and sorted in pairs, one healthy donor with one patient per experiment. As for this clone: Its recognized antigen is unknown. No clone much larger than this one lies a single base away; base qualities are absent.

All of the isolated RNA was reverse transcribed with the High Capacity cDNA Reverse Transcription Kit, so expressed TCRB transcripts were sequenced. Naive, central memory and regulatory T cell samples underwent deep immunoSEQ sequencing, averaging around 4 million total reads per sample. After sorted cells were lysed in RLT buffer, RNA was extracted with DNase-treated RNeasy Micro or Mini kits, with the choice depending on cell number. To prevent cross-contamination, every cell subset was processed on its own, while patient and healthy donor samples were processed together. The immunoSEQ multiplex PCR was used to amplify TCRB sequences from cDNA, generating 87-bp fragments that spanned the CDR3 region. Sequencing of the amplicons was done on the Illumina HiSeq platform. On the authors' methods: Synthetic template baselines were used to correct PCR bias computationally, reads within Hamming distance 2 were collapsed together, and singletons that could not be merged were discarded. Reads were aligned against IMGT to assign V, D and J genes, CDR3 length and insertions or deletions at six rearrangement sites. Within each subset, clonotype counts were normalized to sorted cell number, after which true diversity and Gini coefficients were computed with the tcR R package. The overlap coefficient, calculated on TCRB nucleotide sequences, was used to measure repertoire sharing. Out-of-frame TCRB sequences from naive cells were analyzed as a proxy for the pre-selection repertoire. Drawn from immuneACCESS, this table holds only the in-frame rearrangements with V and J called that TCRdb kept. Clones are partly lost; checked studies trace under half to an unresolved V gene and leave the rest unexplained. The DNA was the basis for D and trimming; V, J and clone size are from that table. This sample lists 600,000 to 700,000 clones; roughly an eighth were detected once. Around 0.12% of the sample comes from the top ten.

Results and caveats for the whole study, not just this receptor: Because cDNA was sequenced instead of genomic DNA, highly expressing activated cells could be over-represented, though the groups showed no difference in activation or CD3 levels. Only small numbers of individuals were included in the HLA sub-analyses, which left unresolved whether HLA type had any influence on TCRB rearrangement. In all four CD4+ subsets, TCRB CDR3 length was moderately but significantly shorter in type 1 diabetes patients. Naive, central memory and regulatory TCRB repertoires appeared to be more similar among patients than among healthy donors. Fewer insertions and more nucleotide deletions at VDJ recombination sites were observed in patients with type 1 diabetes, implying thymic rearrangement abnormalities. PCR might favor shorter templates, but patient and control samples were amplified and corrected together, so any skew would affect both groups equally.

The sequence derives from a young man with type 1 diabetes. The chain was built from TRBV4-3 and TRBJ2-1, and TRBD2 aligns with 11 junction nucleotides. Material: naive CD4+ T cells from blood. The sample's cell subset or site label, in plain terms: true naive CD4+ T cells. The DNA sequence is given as TGCGCCAGCAGCCAACTAGCGGGGGGTAATCACAATGAGCAGTTCTTC. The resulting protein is CASSQLAGGNHNEQFF.